This T cell receptor beta chain emerged from a study of human thymus T cells (dated by TCRdb to between 2020 and 2021). Regarding the research as a whole: The study described the TCR alpha and beta repertoires in roughly 8 infant thymus samples and a few matching peripheral blood samples. Donor ages ranging from about 7 to 250 days were recorded, and a handful of male and a couple of female infants were included in the cohort.

The thymus tissue came from surgical resects taken out during corrective cardiac surgery. In Finland, the donors were immunologically healthy infants who were having open corrective cardiac surgery for congenital heart defects. After being mechanically released from the tissue, thymocytes were kept at -70 degrees C in pellets of about 9-34 million cells. A QIAsymphony instrument was used to extract genomic DNA from frozen cell pellets. The immunoSEQ multiplex PCR assay was used to amplify the TCRB and TCRAD loci from a standardized quantity of quality-controlled genomic DNA. The amplicons spanned the V(D)J region and were long enough to cover the CDR3 and allow V and J genes to be identified. The commercial immunoSEQ service was used to sequence amplicons on an Illumina platform. The study's processing was this. Primer bias and sequencing errors were corrected as previously described, and TCRAD and TCRB definitions were based on the IMGT database. Repertoires were analysed with immunoSEQ Analyzer 3.0 and VDJTools, covering basic statistics, V/J segment usage, diversity estimates, rarefaction and pairwise overlap. Diversity was estimated using the Chao1, ChaoE, Efron-Thisted, Shannon and inverse Simpson indices, and was also estimated on datasets down-sampled to the size of the smallest sample. Repertoire overlap was determined by strict matching of CDR3 nucleotide sequence, V gene and J gene, and Jaccard-based multidimensional scaling clustering was applied. The source is immuneACCESS, and TCRdb retained only in-frame sequences with V and J called. Part of the clones is not carried over; for the studies checked, unresolved V genes explain less than half of this, and the remainder is unexplained. The V and J calls and the clone size are those of that table, but D and trimming were determined from the DNA. This sample comprises about 130,000 clones, around 96% of them detected only once. The ten most abundant clones make up 0.02% to 0.03% of the sample.

Between the V and J ends, shortened by 4 bases and 10 bases respectively, the junction contains 11 bases. From its cysteine to its phenylalanine, the CDR3 spans 13 amino acids. Just CDR3 DNA is preserved here, 39 bases in frame from base 1. Based on the germline V gene (reference sequence), the CDR1 and CDR2 sequences are LNHDA and SQIVND. Study-wide findings and limitations: On average, thymus samples yielded 800,000 or so unique TCRB clonotypes, whereas blood samples yielded about 80,000. Biased V and J gene segment usage appeared to be present in both thymic and peripheral blood repertoires. According to the related research, thymic TCR repertoires were highly overlapping among unrelated individuals.

As concerns this clone: Its antigen target is currently unknown. Base-call qualities are not available, and no considerably larger clone is one nucleotide away.

This TCR came from a boy in the first two years of life with a congenital heart defect but otherwise immunologically healthy. Specimen: thymus tissue. This chain is built from TRBV19 and TRBJ1-6; the D gene assignment is ambiguous. The CDR3 protein is CASSTAWGSPLHF. Read as DNA, the sequence is TGTGCCAGTAGTACAGCCTGGGGATCACCCCTCCACTTT.